These 2 T cell receptor beta chains were all obtained from the same sample, sequenced in a study of cytomegalovirus exposure and HLA in healthy donors. PCR involved 60 Vbeta and 13 Jbeta primers. Data came from immunoSEQ multiplex PCR; TCRdb stores just in-frame clones and leaves some out. The sample shows fewer than 120,000 clones, about three quarters of them seen only once. What was sequenced was PBMCs. Source of these receptors: a woman between 55 and 75 years old in good health and CMV-seropositive.

As regards this clone: The sample contains more than one DNA sequence encoding this CDR3. The chain recombines TRBV6-5 with TRBJ2-7, with D possibly being TRBD1 (7 bases). The CDR3 length is 14 residues. The V gene lost 2 bases and the J gene lost 2 bases, with 10 bases spanning the gap. Germline V CDR1 and CDR2: MNHEY, SVGAGI. As DNA, the CDR3 is TGTGCCAGCAGTTACGGAGGGGGCACCTACGAGCAGTACTTC. It specifies CASSYGGGTYEQYF.

The chain combines TRBV2 with TRBJ2-1; 7 nucleotides agree with TRBD2. Trimming cost V 4 bases and J 1 base; bases outside gene matches: 1. This CDR3 contains 14 residues. Germline V gives CDR1 SNHLY, CDR2 FYNNEI. This CDR3 is CASSGLASYNEQFF. The CDR3 nucleotides read TGTGCCAGCAGTGGACTAGCATCCTACAATGAGCAGTTCTTC. The full variable domain, its missing parts supplied by reference TRBV2 and TRBJ2-1, is EPEVTQTPSHQVTQMGQEVILRCVPISNHLYFYWYRQILGQKVEFLVSFYNNEISEKSEIFDDQFSVERPDGSNFTLKIRSTKLEDSAMYFCASSGLASYNEQFFGPGTRLTVL.